This T cell receptor beta chain was documented in a study of early T cells in non-severe SARS-CoV-2 infection. J lost 2 bases, V lost 5 bases, and 3 bases had no gene match. The germline CDR1 and CDR2 sequences are MNHEY and SVGAGI. The CDR3 has 14 amino acids. This clonotype was observed many times. MiXCR was run by TCRdb on the 5' RACE reads, yielding one entry per CDR3 protein. The repertoire holds tens of thousands of distinct CDR3 sequences, with less than 15% as singletons. V usage is TRBV6-5 and J usage is TRBJ2-7, with TRBD1 matching 10 bases. The sequence came from an adult who was a healthcare worker with PCR-confirmed SARS-CoV-2 infection or an uninfected control (not recorded which). Material: whole blood, obtained at baseline. The CDR3 DNA is TGTGCCAGCAGTCCGGGACAGGGGACCTACGAGCAGTACTTC. This gives the protein CASSPGQGTYEQYF.